Listed here are 22 T cell receptor beta chains from one sample, sequenced in a study of PD-1 blockade in classical Hodgkin lymphoma. Repertoires were generated with immunoSEQ multiplex PCR, while TCRdb's copy carries only in-frame clones and drops some. The sample lists 100,000 or so clones, around 88% occurring once. In every patient, relapse followed autologous stem cell transplantation, while exposure to brentuximab vedotin differed. The specimen comprised peripheral blood mononuclear cells (PBMCs), sampled before the second cycle of nivolumab. The receptors shown here come from a human donor with classical Hodgkin lymphoma.

The V call is TRBV19, the J call TRBJ1-2, with 11 bases fitting TRBD1. The CDR3 is made up of 14 amino acids. CDR1 LNHDA and CDR2 SQIVND come from the germline V gene (reference sequence). The ends lost 9 bases at V and 5 bases at J; junction bases unmatched: 8. The CDR3 region is CASGGQGAGYGYTF. Here the CDR3 DNA reads TGTGCCAGCGGTGGACAGGGGGCGGGGTATGGCTACACCTTC. The entire variable domain, with the rest obtained from reference TRBV19 and TRBJ1-2, is as follows: DGGITQSPKYLFRKEGQNVTLSCEQNLNHDAMYWYRQDPGQGLRLIYYSQIVNDFQKGDIAEGYSVSREKKESFPLTVTSAQKNPTAFYLCASGGQGAGYGYTFGSGTRLTVV.

J is TRBJ1-5 and V is TRBV30; tentative D call: TRBD1 (5 bases). The CDR3 runs 12 residues. Germline V gene data show CDR1 as GTSNPN and CDR2 as SVGIG (reference sequence). With 7 bases removed from V and 3 bases from J, the gap between germline ends came to 10 bases. CDR3 DNA: TGTGCCTTGGGGCGGGACAATCAGCCCCAGCATTTT. It encodes CALGRDNQPQHF.

The J gene is TRBJ1-2, the V gene TRBV6-6; possibly TRBD1 for D (6 bases). Trimming left V 5 bases short and J 2 bases short, with 9 bases between. This CDR3 region has 13 residues. Germline-derived CDR1 and CDR2 are MNHNY and SVGAGI (reference sequence). In DNA, the CDR3 is TGTGCCAGCAGTCCCACAGGGAACTATGGCTACACCTTC. Translated: CASSPTGNYGYTF.

V usage is TRBV7-2 and J usage is TRBJ2-2; no definite D call. V shed 5 bases and J shed 3 bases, with 13 bases lying between them. The CDR3 is 15 amino acids. Per germline, CDR1 SGHTA and CDR2 FQGNSA. Here the CDR3 reads CASSESPGYTGELFF. CDR3 bases: TGTGCCAGCAGCGAGTCGCCGGGCTACACCGGGGAGCTGTTTTTT. Supplemented by reference TRBV7-2 and TRBJ2-2, the full variable domain reads GAGVSQSPSNKVTEKGKDVELRCDPISGHTALYWYRQSLGQGLEFLIYFQGNSAPDKSGLPSDRFSAERTGGSVSTLTIQRTQQEDSAVYLCASSESPGYTGELFFGEGSRLTVL.

The chain employs TRBV7-3 and TRBJ2-2, with a possible D match to TRBD2 (5 bases). Germline lookup yields CDR1 SGHTA and CDR2 FQGTGA. There are 15 residues in the CDR3. V lost 1 base and J lost 3, with 9 bases in between. DNA of the CDR3: TGTGCCAGCAGCTTAATTTTCGGGGACACCGGGGAGCTGTTTTTT. It encodes CASSLIFGDTGELFF.

The chain is built from TRBV28 and TRBJ1-5; 7 bases align to TRBD1. The CDR3 spans 15 residues. Germline loops: CDR1 MDHEN, CDR2 SYDVKM. V lost 2 bases to trimming and J lost 7 bases; unmatched junction nucleotides: 8. The CDR3 sequence: CASSLPTGSVQPQHF. The CDR3 DNA reads TGTGCCAGCAGTTTACCGACAGGGTCTGTACAGCCCCAGCATTTT.

The CDR3 bases are TGCGCCAGCAGCTTTTGGGGGCGAGGCTATGGCTACACCTTC. This codes for CASSFWGRGYGYTF. The chain employs TRBV5-1 and TRBJ1-2, with TRBD1 as a possible D gene (6 bases). Germline values: CDR1 SGHRS, CDR2 YFSETQ. The germline V and J ends were trimmed by 2 bases and 4 bases, with 12 bases remaining between them. The CDR3 length is 14 residues.

The rearrangement uses TRBV10-3 and TRBJ1-6; TRBD1 aligns across 7 bases. The CDR3 totals 14 residues. Germline V gene sequence: CDR1 ENHRY, CDR2 SYGVKD. With 10 bases clipped from V and 8 bases from J, the junction kept 11 bases outside the gene matches. As DNA, the CDR3 is TGTGCCACCTCAGGGGGGGTGGGGTATTCACCCCTCCACTTT. Its protein is CATSGGVGYSPLHF.

The rearrangement joins TRBV5-4 to TRBJ2-1; 9 bases line up with TRBD1. Germline-derived CDR1 and CDR2 are SGHNT and YYREEE (reference sequence). The length of the CDR3 is 16 residues. V lost 0 bases and J lost 0; bases outside the gene matches: 1. The CDR3 bases are TGTGCCAGCAGCTTGGAACAGGGGGCCTCCTACAATGAGCAGTTCTTC. It codes for CASSLEQGASYNEQFF.

J is TRBJ2-1 and V is TRBV10-1; TRBD2 matches 11 bases. With V trimmed by 0 bases and J by 7 bases, 2 bases remained unmatched. The CDR3 has 15 amino acids. The germline CDR1 and CDR2 sequences are WNHNN and SYGVQD (reference sequence). CDR3 DNA: TGCGCCAGCAGTGAGTCAGGACTAGCGGGTAATGAGCAGTTCTTC. Residues: CASSESGLAGNEQFF.

V is TRBV2 and J is TRBJ1-1; D is perhaps TRBD1 (5 bases). This CDR3 contains 13 residues. CDR1 is SNHLY and CDR2 is FYNNEI in the germline V gene. Trimming shortened V by 8 bases and J by 1 base, and 11 bases separated the two germline ends. CDR3 in DNA: TGTGCCAGCTCAAAGAGGGGGAACACTGAAGCTTTCTTT. Amino acids: CASSKRGNTEAFF.

This chain uses TRBV2 with TRBJ1-1; 8 bases fit TRBD1. The V gene's germline CDR1 is SNHLY and CDR2 FYNNEI. After removal of 8 bases from V and 7 bases from J, the junction contained 12 bases not matched to a gene. CDR3 length equals 14 residues. The CDR3 DNA reads TGTGCCAGCGGGGGCGGACAGGGAAGAATTGAAGCTTTCTTT. As protein: CASGGGQGRIEAFF.

The chain couples TRBV4-2 to TRBJ2-3, with 14 bases aligning to TRBD2. The CDR3 has 18 residues. Germline CDR1 reads LGHNA; CDR2 reads YNFKEQ. Germline trimming cut 1 base from V and 5 bases from J; bases unmatched to any gene: 8. CDR3 bases: TGTGCCAGCAGCCAAGGAGGACTAGCGGGGGGACTAGGAGATACGCAGTATTTT. Translation: CASSQGGLAGGLGDTQYF.

This chain joins TRBV4-2 and TRBJ2-1; 9 nucleotides align to TRBD1. V lost 1 base and J lost 4; bases outside the gene matches: 5. Germline loops: CDR1 LGHNA, CDR2 YNFKEQ. This CDR3 has 16 amino acids. The CDR3 DNA is TGTGCCAGCAGCCAAGTTCCGGGACAGGGATACAATGAGCAGTTCTTC. Translation gives CASSQVPGQGYNEQFF.

This sequence joins TRBV2 and TRBJ1-2, with D uncertain. Germline V gives CDR1 SNHLY, CDR2 FYNNEI. The CDR3 contains 12 residues. V was pared by 6 bases and J by 4 bases, with 9 bases between. Written as DNA, the CDR3 is TGTGCCAGCAGGGTACGGGGCTATGGCTACACCTTC. This codes for CASRVRGYGYTF.

The J gene is TRBJ1-1, the V gene TRBV6-6; D is uncertain. Germline CDR1 is MNHNY and CDR2 is SVGAGI (reference sequence). The CDR3 sequence is 15 residues long. V was pared by 2 bases and J by 5 bases, with 15 bases between. The CDR3 reads CASSYTSDGRTEAFF. The CDR3 nucleotides are TGTGCCAGCAGTTACACCTCAGACGGGAGGACTGAAGCTTTCTTT.

The rearrangement joins TRBV2 to TRBJ2-1, with D uncertain. The CDR3 covers 13 residues. Germline V gives CDR1 SNHLY, CDR2 FYNNEI. Trimming removed 6 bases at V and 10 bases at J, with 16 bases between. The CDR3 loop is CASRAPGGVEQFF. CDR3 nucleotides: TGTGCCAGCAGGGCCCCTGGCGGTGTGGAGCAGTTCTTC.

The chain uses TRBV19 and TRBJ1-2; no definite D call. CDR3 size: 13 residues. Looked up from germline, CDR1 is LNHDA and CDR2 is SQIVND (reference sequence). The V gene lost 1 base and the J gene lost 3 bases, with 6 bases spanning the gap. This chain's CDR3 is CASSIAMDYGYTF. CDR3 coding DNA: TGTGCCAGTAGTATAGCCATGGACTATGGCTACACCTTC. Full variable domain (remainder filled in from reference TRBV19 and TRBJ1-2): DGGITQSPKYLFRKEGQNVTLSCEQNLNHDAMYWYRQDPGQGLRLIYYSQIVNDFQKGDIAEGYSVSREKKESFPLTVTSAQKNPTAFYLCASSIAMDYGYTFGSGTRLTVV.

The V and J genes are TRBV29-1 and TRBJ2-1; 7 bases map to TRBD2. The ends lost 7 bases at V and 7 bases at J; junction bases unmatched: 16. This CDR3 contains 15 residues. Germline V gene data show CDR1 as SQVTM and CDR2 as ANQGSEA. CDR3: CSARGSGGAINEQFF. CDR3 in DNA: TGCAGCGCTAGAGGGTCGGGGGGAGCAATAAATGAGCAGTTCTTC.

V is TRBV5-1 and J is TRBJ1-1; D unresolved. CDR1 and CDR2 from the germline V gene are SGHRS and YFSETQ. This CDR3 region has 13 residues. V was trimmed by 2 bases and J by 0 bases, leaving 5 bases between them. The CDR3 is CASSFLVNTEAFF. The DNA of the CDR3 is TGCGCCAGCAGCTTCTTGGTGAACACTGAAGCTTTCTTT.

This sequence joins TRBV7-6 and TRBJ2-2; TRBD2 might be the D (7 bases). Per germline, CDR1 SGHVS and CDR2 FNYEAQ. V was pared by 5 bases and J by 7 bases, with 14 bases between. The CDR3 has 14 residues. CDR3 in amino acids: CASSGGGAGGELFF. The CDR3 region has the DNA TGTGCCAGCAGCGGAGGGGGGGCCGGCGGGGAGCTGTTTTTT. Using reference TRBV7-6 and TRBJ2-2 for the parts outside the CDR3, the full variable domain is GAGVSQSPRYKVTKRGQDVALRCDPISGHVSLYWYRQALGQGPEFLTYFNYEAQQDKSGLPNDRFSAERPEGSISTLTIQRTEQRDSAMYRCASSGGGAGGELFFGEGSRLTVL.

The rearrangement links TRBV27 to TRBJ1-5; D gene ambiguous. Germline CDR1 is MNHEY and CDR2 is SMNVEV (reference sequence). V gave up 6 bases and J gave up 0 bases, with 12 bases separating them. This CDR3 is built from 15 residues. This chain's CDR3 is CASRMGGYSNQPQHF. Written as DNA, the CDR3 is TGTGCCAGCAGAATGGGCGGCTATAGCAATCAGCCCCAGCATTTT.